This is a list of T cell receptor beta chains from one sample in a study of T-cell memory formation after mild COVID-19. TCRdb redid the calling of the 5' RACE reads with MiXCR, one entry per CDR3 protein. The sample has about 210,000 distinct CDR3 sequences; approximately 30% are singletons. Sequencing used PBMCs or a T cell subset sorted from them (not recorded which). The receptors shown here come from an adult woman who had mild COVID-19 (a few samples of this study predate the infection). Cell type and time point are not known. CDR3s leave out the opening cysteine and the closing phenylalanine or tryptophan. The D gene is left open where the match is weak.

d_call v_call cdr3_aa
. TRBV15 ATSRGVDKKRVGTEAF
. TRBV30 AWSPRDPTQY
TRBD2 TRBV7-9 ASSYATSADTQY
. TRBV29-1 SVERIGGGAGNEQF
TRBD2 TRBV12-3/TRBV12-4 ASTTRLAGVEVQF
. TRBV6-5 ASRDSGVQGNTIY
. TRBV6-5 ASSLSGYNYGYT
TRBD1 TRBV5-5 ASGRTGMDTEAF
. TRBV29-1 SVEKGTTAFDGYT
TRBD2 TRBV29-1 SVEGLGGDTQY
. TRBV5-1 ASSPGSGTSGYEQY
TRBD1 TRBV4-2 ASSRDRASQPQH
. TRBV5-1 ASSLEGGGTEAF
. TRBV7-9 ASSFRKDLINYGYT
. TRBV20-1 SVKASLDYGYT
TRBD1 TRBV5-5 ASSIDRVSDYGYT
TRBD2 TRBV6-6 ASRPPGLAGRHNEQF
TRBD1 TRBV29-1 SASRTGDGYT
TRBD1 TRBV27 ASSHQTGGRSNQPQH
. TRBV25-1 ASSDPKVPRYGYT
. TRBV7-9 ASSLIGSGDTQY
. TRBV5-1 ASSSRPGSILFTEAF
. TRBV24-1 ATSDLGVDTQY
. TRBV7-2 ASSLDDGVRYTGELF
TRBD2 TRBV20-1 SAKSDSGRISSYEQY
. TRBV9 ASSSKGSSGNTIY
. TRBV6-1 ASSEAYTEAF
. TRBV24-1 ATSDSVTGAF
TRBD1 TRBV5-1 ASSPRDSYEQY
. TRBV9 ASSATIRDTQY
. TRBV19 ASSIRGANNQPQH
. TRBV15 ATSRGLTHDNQETQY
. TRBV6-5 ASRRSGAGYGYT
. TRBV10-3 AIRQESYNEQF
TRBD2 TRBV5-1 ASSLGAGSAYEQY
. TRBV15 ATSPPRRGEETQY
. TRBV4-1 ASSPRPALYEQY
TRBD1 TRBV5-1 ASSPGQTKNIQY
. TRBV30 AWSGLGVDSGYTEAF
TRBD2 TRBV5-1 ASSSSGDPTYEQY
. TRBV18 ASSPTGGGYT
. TRBV12-3/TRBV12-4 ASSPGRPEAF
. TRBV15 ATSRDEETQY
. TRBV19 ASRRGGGEQF
TRBD2 TRBV5-1 ASSLQSGLAEQY
. TRBV15 ATSRPGGPDIQY
. TRBV6-2/TRBV6-3 ASSSLASPGTDTQY
TRBD1 TRBV12-3/TRBV12-4 ASSPRTGGADGYT
. TRBV6-2/TRBV6-3 ASSLSRWGSSYEQY